The 4 T cell receptor beta chains reported below all come from one sample, sequenced in a study of T cells in Graves' hyperthyroidism and ophthalmopathy. Using RNA transcripts as the source, TCR beta CDR3 regions were amplified. Initially, a first-round RT-PCR of the TCR CDR3 employed the HTBI primer set. TCRdb analysed the multiplex PCR reads with MiXCR anew, one entry per CDR3 protein. The sample consists of roughly 700,000 distinct CDR3 sequences, 15% to 20% of them appearing once. Sample: blood. These receptor sequences come from a man aged 50-59 years with Graves' hyperthyroidism.

This clonotype has ten or more counts. This chain uses TRBV11-2 with TRBJ2-7; 7 bases align to TRBD2. With 0 bases clipped from V and 2 bases from J, the junction kept 16 bases outside the gene matches. There are 19 residues in the CDR3. The germline V gene has CDR1 SGHAT and CDR2 FQNNGV. CDR3 in amino acids: CASSLDPARIKRDAYEQYF. The CDR3 DNA is TGTGCCAGCAGCTTAGATCCGGCTCGTATAAAGCGGGATGCCTACGAGCAGTACTTC.

The genes are TRBV7-8 and TRBJ2-2, with no clear D. V was cut by 5 bases and J by 7 bases, with 20 bases left in between. The CDR3 totals 16 residues. The V gene's germline CDR1 is SGHVS and CDR2 FQNEAQ. CDR3 DNA: TGTGCCAGCAGCCAAAAAAAGACCGGGTGGGGCGGGGAGCTGTTTTTT. This codes for CASSQKKTGWGGELFF.

In its sample, this clonotype was seen a few times. Here the CDR3 reads CASSGPGGDFGEQYF. The CDR3 DNA follows: TGTGCCAGCAGCGGACCCGGAGGGGATTTTGGCGAGCAGTACTTC. V usage is TRBV7-8 and J usage is TRBJ2-7, with a possible D match to TRBD2 (6 bases). The CDR3 length is 15 residues. Germline V gives CDR1 SGHVS, CDR2 FQNEAQ. V was shortened by 5 bases and J by 6 bases, with 20 bases between the two germline ends.

This clonotype was recorded many times. This chain links TRBV7-3 with TRBJ2-5; D possibly matches TRBD1 or TRBD2 (5 bases each). The ends were cut back, 8 bases at V and 2 bases at J, with 15 bases in the middle. Germline V CDR1 and CDR2: SGHTA, FQGTGA. The CDR3 loop spans 14 amino acids. The CDR3 loop reads CASGEGTNQETQYF. The CDR3 coding sequence is TGTGCCAGCGGCGAAGGGACGAATCAAGAGACCCAGTACTTC.